This entry describes one T cell receptor (beta chain). Its specificity is unknown. This specimen belongs to a study of radiotherapy plus CTLA-4 blockade in lung cancer. Notes on the study in general: After radiotherapy and ipilimumab, tumor-derived clones expanded in peripheral blood.

Profiling relied on immunoSEQ multiplex PCR, and the TCRdb table lists in-frame clones only, not all of them. The data contain about 62,000 clones, 60% to 80% of them singletons. Looked up from germline, CDR1 is LNHDA and CDR2 is SQIVND (reference sequence). The CDR3 length is 11 residues. V dropped 7 bases and J dropped 8 bases, with 11 bases sitting between them. The sequenced sample was peripheral blood, obtained from a patient treated with radiotherapy plus ipilimumab. The TCR sequence derives from a human donor with non-small cell lung cancer who had a complete response to radiotherapy plus ipilimumab. J is TRBJ1-1 and V is TRBV19; D not certain. CDR3 protein: CASTVGAEAFF. Written as DNA, the CDR3 is TGTGCCAGTACCGTCGGCGCCGAAGCTTTCTTT.